One and the same sample provided the 3 T cell receptor beta chains below, sequenced in a study of T cells during gluten challenge in celiac disease (dated 2017 in TCRdb). The library was prepared using single-cell sequencing. The sequencer was an Illumina MiSeq. Three nested PCRs using multiplexed primers that cover all TRA and TRB V genes were used to amplify paired single-cell TCR-alpha and TCR-beta sequences. The public sequencing data were trimmed at Q25 with fastp and processed into clonotypes with MiXCR by TCRdb, which kept only in-frame beta chains. A single entry per CDR3 protein holds the most common genes and DNA from its merged rows. The sample has about 160 distinct CDR3 sequences on record, roughly three fifths of them singletons. The top ten hold about 79% of the sample. The sample was gluten-specific CD4+ T cells sorted from the duodenum using tetramers, taken at baseline or on day 14 of gluten challenge (not recorded which). The receptors were sampled from a female donor with celiac disease.

The J gene is TRBJ1-5, the V gene TRBV7-2; no reliable D call. The germline V gene encodes CDR1 SGHTA and CDR2 FQGNSA. This CDR3 has 13 residues. With 4 bases removed from V and 5 bases from J, the gap between germline ends came to 9 bases. The DNA of the CDR3 is TGTGCCAGCAGCTCCTATCTTTATCAGCCCCAGCATTTT. Translated: CASSSYLYQPQHF.

This sequence joins TRBV4-3 and TRBJ2-3, with 11 nucleotides matching TRBD2. This CDR3 has 17 amino acids. J gave up 4 bases and V 1 base, and 7 bases lay outside the gene matches. The germline V gene encodes CDR1 LGHNA and CDR2 YSLEER. CDR3 sequence reads: CASSQVSGGAYADTQYF. The DNA for the CDR3 is TGCGCCAGCAGCCAAGTTAGCGGGGGGGCCTATGCAGATACGCAGTATTTT.

V usage is TRBV7-6 and J usage is TRBJ2-5; 10 bases fit TRBD1. This CDR3 has 16 amino acids. Germline V gene data show CDR1 as SGHVS and CDR2 as FNYEAQ. V trimming: 4 bases; J trimming: 6 bases; junction bases outside the gene matches: 11. In nucleotides, the CDR3 is TGTGCCAGCAGCTCGACTCCGGGACAGGGGACGCAGACCCAGTACTTC. It encodes CASSSTPGQGTQTQYF.